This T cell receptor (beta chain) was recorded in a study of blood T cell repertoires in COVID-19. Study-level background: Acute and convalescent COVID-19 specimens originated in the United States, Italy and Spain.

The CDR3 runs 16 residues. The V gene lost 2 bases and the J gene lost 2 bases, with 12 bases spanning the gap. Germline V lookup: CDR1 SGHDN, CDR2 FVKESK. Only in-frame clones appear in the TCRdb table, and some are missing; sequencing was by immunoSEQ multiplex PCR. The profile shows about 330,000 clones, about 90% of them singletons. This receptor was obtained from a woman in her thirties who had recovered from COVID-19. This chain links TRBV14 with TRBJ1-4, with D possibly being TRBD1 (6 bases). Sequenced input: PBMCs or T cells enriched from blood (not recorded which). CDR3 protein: CASSQFGQGTNEKLFF. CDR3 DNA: TGTGCCAGCAGCCAATTCGGGCAGGGGACTAATGAAAAACTGTTTTTT.